The next 3 T cell receptor beta chains were all read from a single sample in a study of blood T cell repertoires in COVID-19. Profiled with immunoSEQ multiplex PCR; TCRdb holds only in-frame clones, not every one. The table lists fewer than 200,000 clones, more than 80% of them singletons. Sample: peripheral blood. The receptors were sampled from a woman aged 60-75 years with acute or convalescent COVID-19.

V is TRBV28 and J is TRBJ1-2; D is unresolved. The CDR3 runs 16 residues. The germline CDR1 and CDR2 sequences are MDHEN and SYDVKM. Trimming shortened V by 1 base and J by 5 bases, and 17 bases separated the two germline ends. The CDR3: CASSLLSWVGSYGYTF. CDR3 nucleotide sequence: TGTGCCAGCAGTTTATTATCCTGGGTGGGGAGTTATGGCTACACCTTC.

The genes are TRBV10-3 and TRBJ1-5; D is uncertain. CDR1 and CDR2 (germline): ENHRY, SYGVKD. The V end was cut by 10 bases, the J end by 3 bases, with 16 bases between. The CDR3 contains 14 residues. CDR3 nucleotides: TGTGCCACCCGTGCGGGTCTCGACAATCAGCCCCAGCATTTT. It codes for CATRAGLDNQPQHF.

Comment on this clone: This specimen includes other DNA sequences encoding the same CDR3. The chain uses TRBV27 and TRBJ1-2, with D uncertain. This CDR3 comprises 13 residues. V was clipped by 3 bases and J by 2 bases, with 7 bases between them. Looked up from germline, CDR1 is MNHEY and CDR2 is SMNVEV (reference sequence). CDR3 bases: TGTGCCAGCAGTTTCCGGGGAAACTATGGCTACACCTTC. Translation: CASSFRGNYGYTF.